The 22 T cell receptor beta chains in this list originate from one sample, sequenced in a study of radiation and T cells in renal cell carcinoma (TCRdb year 2020). To prepare the library, the immunoSEQ multiplex PCR assay was applied. The table comes from immuneACCESS by way of TCRdb, which keeps in-frame sequences with V and J called. Part of the clones is missing from these tables; in studies checked, under half for an unresolved V gene and the rest for unknown reasons. The sample yields roughly 120,000 clones; roughly 85% were counted once. The ten largest clones add up to approximately 3% of the sample. The time point label, as the study defines it: baseline pretreatment blood. The treatment or condition label here, explained by the study, means: 15 Gy SBRT to primary tumor, nephrectomy 4 weeks later. Sequences were derived from blood, sampled from a patient whose treatment included radiotherapy and nephrectomy. The receptor set was obtained from a woman aged 55-75 years with renal cell carcinoma.

V gene TRBV6-5 combines with J gene TRBJ2-7, with a weak D call TRBD1 (6 bases). The CDR3 runs 15 residues. The germline CDR1 and CDR2 sequences are MNHEY and SVGAGI. Deletions cut 0 bases from V and 4 bases from J, with 13 bases between. The CDR3 here is CASSYSKTGRYEQYF. The DNA of the CDR3 is TGTGCCAGCAGTTACTCGAAAACAGGGCGATACGAGCAGTACTTC.

The rearrangement links TRBV5-1 to TRBJ2-1, with TRBD2 matching 10 bases. Germline CDR1 SGHRS, CDR2 YFSETQ. This CDR3 spans 15 amino acids. With V trimmed by 3 bases and J by 5 bases, 5 bases remained unmatched. The CDR3 DNA is TGCGCCAGCAGCTCCCGGACTAGCGGAAACAATGAGCAGTTCTTC. The encoded protein is CASSSRTSGNNEQFF.

This sequence joins TRBV11-2 and TRBJ1-4; 7 nucleotides match TRBD1. Germline-derived CDR1 and CDR2 are SGHAT and FQNNGV. The CDR3 is 15 amino acids. The trim removed 5 bases at V and 6 bases at J, leaving 9 bases unmatched. DNA for the CDR3: TGTGCCAGCAGCCTCCTCGGAGGGACAGATGAAAAACTGTTTTTT. This sequence encodes CASSLLGGTDEKLFF.

The chain is built from TRBV7-9 and TRBJ2-6; no definite D call. The CDR3 spans 16 residues. CDR1 and CDR2 from the germline V gene are SEHNR and FQNEAQ (reference sequence). V lost 1 base and J 4 bases, leaving 11 bases between the germline ends. In DNA form, the CDR3 reads TGTGCCAGCAGCTTAGTAGGTGCCGCCGGGGCCAACGTCCTGACTTTC. Protein product: CASSLVGAAGANVLTF.

The rearrangement links TRBV9 to TRBJ2-3, with 8 positions matching TRBD1. Trimming at V came to 4 bases and at J to 2 bases, leaving 6 bases not matched to a gene. This CDR3 has 15 residues. Germline CDR1 and CDR2: SGDLS and YYNGEE. This chain's CDR3 is CASSPGQGFTDTQYF. The DNA for the CDR3 is TGTGCCAGCAGCCCCGGACAGGGTTTCACAGATACGCAGTATTTT.

The chain is built from TRBV5-5 and TRBJ1-3; D remains ambiguous. V was cut by 0 bases and J by 0 bases, with 7 bases left in between. The CDR3 sequence is 15 residues long. Germline CDR1 SGHKS, CDR2 YYEKEE (reference sequence). CDR3 DNA sequence: TGTGCCAGCAGCTTGGACGGATTCTCTGGAAACACCATATATTTT. It encodes CASSLDGFSGNTIYF.

The chain combines TRBV27 with TRBJ1-2; D remains unclear. Germline V gives CDR1 MNHEY, CDR2 SMNVEV (reference sequence). This CDR3 region has 14 residues. V was cut by 8 bases and J by 8 bases, with 21 bases left in between. CDR3 amino acids: CASAPAGRTEGYTF. DNA for the CDR3: TGTGCCAGCGCCCCTGCCGGACGGACCGAAGGCTACACCTTC.

The J gene is TRBJ2-3, the V gene TRBV10-3; 7 positions match TRBD2. Trimming cost V 9 bases and J 4 bases; bases outside gene matches: 10. This CDR3 region has 14 residues. Germline CDR1 reads ENHRY; CDR2 reads SYGVKD. Written as DNA, the CDR3 is TGTGCCATGGGGGGGGTTGAGGGACCAGATACGCAGTATTTT. Translated, it gives CAMGGVEGPDTQYF.

The rearrangement links TRBV10-1 to TRBJ2-3; tentatively, D is TRBD1 (5 bases). Germline CDR1 is WNHNN and CDR2 is SYGVQD (reference sequence). V was cut by 6 bases and J by 2 bases, with 15 bases left in between. The length of the CDR3 is 15 residues. CDR3 sequence: CASSPTAHPTDTQYF. The CDR3 nucleotides are TGCGCCAGCAGCCCGACAGCCCACCCCACAGATACGCAGTATTTT.

J is TRBJ2-1 and V is TRBV7-2; D perhaps matches TRBD1 (5 bases). V gave up 3 bases and J gave up 4 bases, with 10 bases separating them. The CDR3 totals 14 residues. Germline V gene sequence: CDR1 SGHTA, CDR2 FQGNSA. The CDR3 region is CASSFGQEYNEQFF. The CDR3 nucleotides are TGTGCCAGCAGCTTCGGACAAGAGTACAATGAGCAGTTCTTC.

The chain links TRBV5-6 to TRBJ2-5; possibly TRBD2 for D (6 bases). V lost 4 bases and J lost 4, with 14 bases in between. This CDR3 comprises 14 residues. From germline, CDR1 is SGHDT and CDR2 YYEEEE. The CDR3 sequence is CASSTLREGETQYF. CDR3 bases: TGTGCCAGCAGCACCCTGCGGGAAGGAGAGACCCAGTACTTC.

The V call is TRBV7-9, the J call TRBJ2-7; possible D gene TRBD2, 8 bases. The length of the CDR3 is 15 residues. Germline V gene data show CDR1 as SEHNR and CDR2 as FQNEAQ (reference sequence). Trimming took off 5 bases at V and 5 bases at J, with 19 bases between the two ends. The DNA for the CDR3 is TGTGCCAGCAGCCCCCGGGAGGGGGCGGTAGACGAGCAGTACTTC. Amino acids: CASSPREGAVDEQYF.

This clone occurred a few times. The V call is TRBV6-1, the J call TRBJ1-2; D gene uncertain. Germline assignment: CDR1 MNHNS and CDR2 SASEGT. CDR3 length equals 12 residues. V was shortened by 8 bases and J by 2 bases, with 9 bases between the two germline ends. Here the CDR3 DNA reads TGTGCCAGCTTAGCATTCAACTATGGCTACACCTTC. As protein: CASLAFNYGYTF.

The chain couples TRBV19 to TRBJ2-7, with D perhaps TRBD2 (6 bases). The CDR3 has 14 amino acids. The germline V and J ends were trimmed by 1 base and 1 base, with 8 bases remaining between them. Germline V gene lookup returns CDR1 LNHDA and CDR2 SQIVND (reference sequence). The CDR3 here is CASSIGGRSYEQYF. For the CDR3, the DNA is TGTGCCAGTAGTATAGGGGGGAGGTCCTACGAGCAGTACTTC.

The rearrangement links TRBV15 to TRBJ1-4; D possibly corresponds to TRBD1 (6 bases). The CDR3 covers 18 residues. The germline V gene has CDR1 LNHNV and CDR2 YYDKDF (reference sequence). Trimming took off 6 bases at V and 7 bases at J, with 27 bases between the two ends. CDR3 loop: CATRSSSGLWTEGEKLFF. CDR3 bases: TGTGCCACCAGAAGTTCCTCAGGTCTATGGACAGAGGGTGAAAAACTGTTTTTT.

This clone has only one observation. This chain's CDR3 is CASSLHRVGGANVLTF. CDR3 nucleotides: TGTGCCAGCAGCCTACACAGGGTAGGTGGGGCCAACGTCCTGACTTTC. This sequence joins TRBV5-6 and TRBJ2-6; TRBD1 might be the D (6 bases). This CDR3 comprises 16 residues. Germline CDR1 is SGHDT and CDR2 is YYEEEE. With 4 bases removed from V and 3 bases from J, the gap between germline ends came to 14 bases.

The chain employs TRBV11-2 and TRBJ1-6, with a tentative D call TRBD1 (5 bases). V gave up 5 bases and J gave up 11 bases, with 16 bases separating them. The CDR3 has 14 amino acids. Germline V gives CDR1 SGHAT, CDR2 FQNNGV. Here the CDR3 DNA reads TGTGCCAGCAGCGCGGTTACAGGACGTACACCCCTCCACTTT. It specifies CASSAVTGRTPLHF.

The chain links TRBV11-2 to TRBJ2-5, with D unresolved. Germline V gene lookup returns CDR1 SGHAT and CDR2 FQNNGV. V lost 1 base, J lost 5 bases, and 5 bases lay in between. The CDR3 sequence is 12 residues long. CDR3 region: CASSLVGETQYF. CDR3 bases: TGTGCCAGCAGCTTAGTAGGGGAGACCCAGTACTTC.

The chain uses TRBV25-1 and TRBJ2-2; 11 bases agree with TRBD1. The CDR3 spans 14 residues. V dropped 10 bases and J dropped 7; count of bases not matched to a gene: 8. Germline V gives CDR1 MGHDK, CDR2 SYGVNS. CDR3 region: CATRTGGAGGELFF. The CDR3 DNA sequence: TGTGCCACCCGGACAGGGGGCGCGGGCGGGGAGCTGTTTTTT.

This clone came up once. Here the CDR3 reads CASSPEESTEAFF. The CDR3 DNA follows: TGTGCCAGCAGCCCCGAGGAGAGCACTGAAGCTTTCTTT. J is TRBJ1-1 and V is TRBV9; D gene unclear. Trimming removed 4 bases at V and 4 bases at J, with 11 bases between. The CDR3 extends over 13 amino acids. The V gene's germline CDR1 is SGDLS and CDR2 YYNGEE.

V gene TRBV5-4 combines with J gene TRBJ1-1, with D unclear. The CDR3 contains 15 residues. Germline CDR1 and CDR2: SGHNT and YYREEE (reference sequence). V dropped 4 bases and J dropped 1 base, with 14 bases sitting between them. CDR3 sequence: CASSPELLGNTEAFF. The CDR3, as DNA: TGTGCCAGCAGCCCCGAGCTTCTGGGGAACACTGAAGCTTTCTTT. Full variable domain (remainder filled in from reference TRBV5-4 and TRBJ1-1): ETGVTQSPTHLIKTRGQQVTLRCSSQSGHNTVSWYQQALGQGPQFIFQYYREEENGRGNFPPRFSGLQFPNYSSELNVNALELDDSALYLCASSPELLGNTEAFFGQGTRLTVV.

The chain links TRBV5-1 to TRBJ2-7; TRBD1 might be the D (5 bases). Germline V CDR1 and CDR2: SGHRS, YFSETQ. CDR3 size: 12 residues. Trimming left V 7 bases short and J 3 bases short, with 11 bases between. Here the CDR3 reads CASSRAGYEQYF. DNA of the CDR3: TGCGCCAGCTCCAGGGCCGGCTACGAGCAGTACTTC.